This T cell receptor beta chain was identified in a study of tumor-infiltrating lymphocytes in primary liver carcinoma. Background on the study: Stage T1-T3 N0M0 and a size of 4.2 to 10 cm characterized the tumors. General study findings and limits: Tumor top-250-clone fraction significantly exceeded that of blood (p = 0.039). Among the pair types, tumor region pairs showed more overlap than tumor-adjacent and tumor-blood pairs.

For each extraction, RNA and DNA were obtained together from 20-30 mg of unsorted bulk tissue. Treatment-naive at the time, the patients had chronic HBV infection. Notes on this clonotype: Its target is not known. One base away lies a much larger clone, so this may be a sequencing read error.

Total RNA amounting to roughly 450 ng was the source from which TCR beta cDNA was made with a constant-region primer. Three-round nested multiplex PCR performed with slightly modified ARM-PCR produced the TCR beta libraries. TCRdb itself ran the multiplex PCR reads through MiXCR, one entry per CDR3 protein. The data contain 95,000 to 150,000 distinct CDR3 sequences, approximately 70% of them singletons. This receptor was taken from a woman aged 55-69 years with primary liver carcinoma and hepatitis B virus infection. The sample consisted of liver tumor tissue from sampling region 1. The subset is: tumor region T1, superior pole.

DNA of the CDR3: TGCAGCGTTGAGTTTCACATAGATACGCAGTATTTT. Its protein product is CSVEFHIDTQYF. The chain uses TRBV29-1 and TRBJ2-3; no reliable D call. The germline gives CDR1 SQVTM, CDR2 ANQGSEA. Between the trimmed V and J ends, which lost 3 bases and 5 bases, there was a span of 9 bases. The CDR3 has 12 amino acids.